The rows below give T cell receptor beta chains drawn from one sample of a study of control samples from healthy donors and cancer patients. TCRdb's table, derived via immunoSEQ multiplex PCR, lists solely in-frame clones and lacks some. The table includes roughly 32,000 clones, roughly nine tenths detected once. Sequenced sample: PBMCs. These receptor sequences come from a woman aged 40 to 50 with lung cancer. The CDR3 runs from the conserved cysteine through the conserved F or W. The order of the fields is J gene, V gene, CDR3 length, CDR3 protein.

j_call: TRBJ2-1
v_call: TRBV5-6
cdr3_length: 15
cdr3_aa: CASSLGGGSHNEQFF

j_call: TRBJ2-1
v_call: TRBV5-1
cdr3_length: 14
cdr3_aa: CASSSGLVVNEQFF

j_call: TRBJ2-6
v_call: TRBV18
cdr3_length: 16
cdr3_aa: CASSPVSLSGANVLTF

j_call: TRBJ1-5
v_call: TRBV19
cdr3_length: 18
cdr3_aa: CASSLGQGPFESNQPQHF

j_call: TRBJ1-5
v_call: TRBV6-1
cdr3_length: 13
cdr3_aa: CASSERVNQPQHF

j_call: TRBJ2-1
v_call: TRBV19
cdr3_length: 16
cdr3_aa: CASSIDDNTPNNEQFF

j_call: TRBJ1-1
v_call: TRBV7-9
cdr3_length: 12
cdr3_aa: CASSFLGTEAFF

j_call: TRBJ1-6
v_call: TRBV27
cdr3_length: 16
cdr3_aa: CASSLDRPNYNSPLHF

j_call: TRBJ2-2
v_call: TRBV28
cdr3_length: 15
cdr3_aa: CASSEDRVDHGELFF

j_call: TRBJ1-1
v_call: TRBV12-3/TRBV12-4
cdr3_length: 13
cdr3_aa: CASSFSGIGEAFF

j_call: TRBJ1-1
v_call: TRBV11-2
cdr3_length: 16
cdr3_aa: CASSLGLVHSNTEAFF

j_call: TRBJ2-5
v_call: TRBV7-9
cdr3_length: 15
cdr3_aa: CASSLRGAGEETQYF

j_call: TRBJ1-1
v_call: TRBV5-1
cdr3_length: 14
cdr3_aa: CASTSVVGDTEAFF

j_call: TRBJ2-3
v_call: TRBV11-1
cdr3_length: 15
cdr3_aa: CASSLVASDADTQYF

j_call: TRBJ1-4
v_call: TRBV15
cdr3_length: 14
cdr3_aa: CATSRGQGGEKLFF

j_call: TRBJ2-6
v_call: TRBV5-6
cdr3_length: 15
cdr3_aa: CASTPTRSGANVLTF

j_call: TRBJ2-3
v_call: TRBV12-3/TRBV12-4
cdr3_length: 13
cdr3_aa: CASSAKGSDTQYF

j_call: TRBJ2-3
v_call: TRBV29-1
cdr3_length: 16
cdr3_aa: CSVEPTGGIGTDTQYF

j_call: TRBJ1-5
v_call: TRBV28
cdr3_length: 15
cdr3_aa: CASSLSTGFNQPQHF

j_call: TRBJ2-3
v_call: TRBV6-6
cdr3_length: 18
cdr3_aa: CASSLTAGGPRGADTQYF

j_call: TRBJ1-1
v_call: TRBV14
cdr3_length: 19
cdr3_aa: CASSQARTGGRGVVTEAFF

j_call: TRBJ1-2
v_call: TRBV5-1
cdr3_length: 13
cdr3_aa: CASSLVEGPGYTF

j_call: TRBJ1-2
v_call: TRBV28
cdr3_length: 12
cdr3_aa: CASSLGTGGYTF

j_call: TRBJ2-1
v_call: TRBV7-2
cdr3_length: 18
cdr3_aa: CASSLARLAGGPNNEQFF

j_call: TRBJ1-2
v_call: TRBV9
cdr3_length: 14
cdr3_aa: CASSGGRGPHGYTF

j_call: TRBJ2-2
v_call: TRBV14
cdr3_length: 14
cdr3_aa: CASSQGPGAGELFF

j_call: TRBJ1-4
v_call: TRBV11-2
cdr3_length: 16
cdr3_aa: CASIPGTGKTNEKLFF

j_call: TRBJ2-1
v_call: TRBV7-6
cdr3_length: 15
cdr3_aa: CASSSDISSYNEQFF

j_call: TRBJ1-6
v_call: TRBV28
cdr3_length: 14
cdr3_aa: CASRPGSYNSPLHF

j_call: TRBJ2-5
v_call: TRBV19
cdr3_length: 16
cdr3_aa: CASSISRGGLSETQYF

j_call: TRBJ2-1
v_call: TRBV7-2
cdr3_length: 15
cdr3_aa: CASSLVRGRGNEQFF

j_call: TRBJ1-5
v_call: TRBV7-8
cdr3_length: 17
cdr3_aa: CASSLQGAGQGGQPQHF

j_call: TRBJ1-2
v_call: TRBV11-3
cdr3_length: 13
cdr3_aa: CASSSRQGYGYTF

j_call: TRBJ2-2
v_call: TRBV7-6
cdr3_length: 15
cdr3_aa: CASSLSGPNTGELFF

j_call: TRBJ2-1
v_call: TRBV27
cdr3_length: 14
cdr3_aa: CASSLRGGPDEQFF